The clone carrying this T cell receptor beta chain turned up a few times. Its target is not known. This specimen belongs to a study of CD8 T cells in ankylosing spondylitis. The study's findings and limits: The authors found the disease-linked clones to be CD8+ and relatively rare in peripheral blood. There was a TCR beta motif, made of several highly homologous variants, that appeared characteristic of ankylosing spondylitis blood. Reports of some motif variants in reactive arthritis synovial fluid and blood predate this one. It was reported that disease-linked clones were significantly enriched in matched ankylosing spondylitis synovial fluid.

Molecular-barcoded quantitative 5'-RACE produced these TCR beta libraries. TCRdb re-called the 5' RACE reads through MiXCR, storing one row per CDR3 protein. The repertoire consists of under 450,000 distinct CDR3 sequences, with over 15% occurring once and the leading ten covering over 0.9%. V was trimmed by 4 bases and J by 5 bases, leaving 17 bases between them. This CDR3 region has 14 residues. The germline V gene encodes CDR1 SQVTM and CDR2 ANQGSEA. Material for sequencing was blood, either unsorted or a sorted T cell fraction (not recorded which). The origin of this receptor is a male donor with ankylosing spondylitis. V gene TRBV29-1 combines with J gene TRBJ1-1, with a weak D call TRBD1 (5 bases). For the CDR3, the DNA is TGCAGCGTTGGCCCTGGCAGGGTTGGGACTGAAGCTTTCTTT. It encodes CSVGPGRVGTEAFF.